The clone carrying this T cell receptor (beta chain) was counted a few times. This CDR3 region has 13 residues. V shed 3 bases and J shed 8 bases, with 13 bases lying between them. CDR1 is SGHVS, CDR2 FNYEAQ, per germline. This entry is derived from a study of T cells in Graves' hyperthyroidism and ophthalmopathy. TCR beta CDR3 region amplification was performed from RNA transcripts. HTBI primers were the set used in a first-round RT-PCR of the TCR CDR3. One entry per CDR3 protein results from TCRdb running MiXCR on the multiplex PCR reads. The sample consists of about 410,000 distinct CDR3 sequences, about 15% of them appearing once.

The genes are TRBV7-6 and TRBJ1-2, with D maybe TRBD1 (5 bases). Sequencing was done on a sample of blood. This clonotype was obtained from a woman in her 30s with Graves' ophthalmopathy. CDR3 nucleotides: TGTGCCAGCAGCTTCTCGCCAGGGAACGGCTACACCTTC. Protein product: CASSFSPGNGYTF.